This T cell receptor (beta chain) came from a study of blood T cell repertoires in COVID-19. Across the whole study: Italy, Spain and the United States were the sources of the convalescent and acute COVID-19 samples. T cells, B-cell-depleted T cells, or PBMCs supplied cDNA or gDNA.

Trimming shortened V by 6 bases and J by 5 bases, and 16 bases separated the two germline ends. The length of the CDR3 is 15 residues. CDR1 and CDR2 (germline): SNHLY, FYNNEI. Per the study methods: From reference gene primer amplification, estimates of nucleated cell counts were derived. Assay: immunoSEQ multiplex PCR; the TCRdb copy retains only in-frame clones and omits some. The V and J calls and clone size come from that table; D and trimming were worked out from the DNA. The table records roughly 200,000 clones, about 83% of them present only once. Sequencing used peripheral blood. The chain couples TRBV2 to TRBJ1-4; no clear D gene. The receptor was isolated from a man aged 40-49 years with active or convalescent COVID-19. The CDR3 protein is CASRIVDGRNEKLFF. CDR3 DNA: TGTGCCAGCAGGATCGTAGATGGGAGAAATGAAAAACTGTTTTTT. The full variable domain, in which reference TRBV2 and TRBJ1-4 provide the parts outside the CDR3, is EPEVTQTPSHQVTQMGQEVILRCVPISNHLYFYWYRQILGQKVEFLVSFYNNEISEKSEIFDDQFSVERPDGSNFTLKIRSTKLEDSAMYFCASRIVDGRNEKLFFGSGTQLSVL.